This T cell receptor beta chain was obtained from a study of OX40 agonist ivuxolimab in advanced cancers. Study-wide background: Ivuxolimab, which is an agonistic anti-OX40 (CD134) antibody, was administered to the patients. Therapy given before enrollment (anti-PD-1, anti-PD-L1 or anti-CTLA-4) was allowed, and over 35% had some. Age averaged about 60 years (range roughly 23 to 79), and approximately 80% were male.

Sequencing was performed with immunoSEQ multiplex PCR; in TCRdb, only in-frame clones are kept and a portion is missing. The table lists roughly 35,000 clones, about 81% of them singletons. V shed 6 bases and J shed 7 bases, with 10 bases lying between them. Germline lookup yields CDR1 MDHEN and CDR2 SYDVKM. CDR3 length equals 13 residues. This receptor was identified in an adult with an advanced solid tumor such as melanoma, head and neck, liver or kidney cancer. The specimen comprised CD4+ or CD8+ T cells sorted from blood, sampled in a trial of the OX40 agonist ivuxolimab. V gene TRBV28 combines with J gene TRBJ1-6, with a possible D match to TRBD1 (5 bases). CDR3 residues: CASRGRGNSPLHF. The DNA for the CDR3 is TGTGCCAGCAGGGGGCGGGGGAATTCACCCCTCCACTTT.